This TCR beta chain was identified during a study of breast tumors, draining lymph nodes, adjacent tissues. After removal of 4 bases from V and 5 bases from J, the junction contained 9 bases not matched to a gene. Germline V gives CDR1 SGHNT, CDR2 YENEEA. The CDR3 covers 16 residues. Many counts were recorded for this clonotype. Its antigen is not identified. TCRdb passed the multiplex PCR reads through MiXCR, listing each CDR3 protein once. The data hold approximately 150,000 distinct CDR3 sequences, with roughly 35% observed a single time. Study findings and constraints: Luminal-like breast cancer showed significantly higher tumor–nontumor repertoire similarity than basal-like. Most tumor T cells seemingly derive from lymph node, then expand in tumor. Tumor T cell lymph node origin was a supported hypothesis, not proven.

Breast cancer patients provided tissue from their axillary draining lymph nodes. This receptor was obtained from a female donor with breast cancer. Some clones in this sample may be carry-over from other donors' samples. V usage is TRBV11-3 and J usage is TRBJ2-1; TRBD1 matches 9 bases. The sequencing sample was made of axillary lymph node tissue. In DNA form, the CDR3 reads TGTGCCAGCAGCTGGACCGGGACAGGGAGGGACAATGAGCAGTTCTTC. Its translation is CASSWTGTGRDNEQFF.